These 10 T cell receptor beta chains were sequenced from one sample in a study of response to subunit inactivated influenza vaccine. TCRdb re-called the RT-PCR reads through MiXCR, storing one row per CDR3 protein. There are 650,000 or so distinct CDR3 sequences in the sample; 14% occur only once, and around 7.6% lies in the top ten. This material consisted of PBMCs from blood, taken around two weeks before vaccination. The receptors derive from a man aged 50 to 60 who received an inactivated influenza vaccine.

This clonotype was seen a few times. The V and J genes are TRBV6-2 or TRBV6-3 and TRBJ2-7; possibly TRBD2 for D (6 bases). The CDR3 sequence is 15 residues long. Trimming stripped 6 bases from V and 3 bases from J, with 18 bases between. The germline gives CDR1 MNHEY, CDR2 SVGEGT. The chain's CDR3 is CASSPSTWRGYEQYF. In DNA, the CDR3 is TGTGCCAGCAGCCCCTCCACGTGGAGGGGCTACGAGCAGTACTTC.

CDR3 residues: CASSYYGGLETQYF. The CDR3 bases are TGTGCCAGCAGTTACTATGGGGGCTTGGAGACCCAGTACTTC. The chain joins TRBV6-5 to TRBJ2-5, with a weak D call TRBD1 (6 bases). The CDR3 covers 14 residues. The V end was cut by 1 base, the J end by 5 bases, with 11 bases between. Germline assignment: CDR1 MNHEY and CDR2 SVGAGI.

This clonotype was counted only a few times. The CDR3 loop reads CASSLYGLTGELFF. The CDR3 coding sequence is TGTGCCAGCAGCCTATACGGTCTCACCGGGGAGCTGTTTTTT. The chain links TRBV7-2 to TRBJ2-2; D gene unclear. Germline V lookup: CDR1 SGHTA, CDR2 FQGNSA. The CDR3 contains 14 residues. Trimming left V 5 bases short and J 4 bases short, with 11 bases between.

The chain uses TRBV4-2 and TRBJ2-2; the match to TRBD2 covers 15 bases. Looked up from germline, CDR1 is LGHNA and CDR2 is YNFKEQ. The CDR3 has 19 residues. With 2 bases clipped from V and 5 bases from J, the junction kept 9 bases outside the gene matches. The CDR3 bases are TGTGCCAGCAGCCAAAACCCGGGACTAGCGGGAGGATTTACCGGGGAGCTGTTTTTT. Residues: CASSQNPGLAGGFTGELFF.

This clonotype was seen a handful of times. The genes are TRBV7-6 and TRBJ1-3; TRBD1 is a possible D gene (5 bases). V lost 1 base and J 2 bases, leaving 15 bases between the germline ends. From germline, CDR1 is SGHVS and CDR2 FNYEAQ. The CDR3 has 17 amino acids. DNA of the CDR3: TGTGCCAGCAGCTTAGAGACGACAGCTAGCCCTGGAAACACCATATATTTT. Protein sequence: CASSLETTASPGNTIYF.

The sample holds a few counts of this clonotype. The chain recombines TRBV7-2 with TRBJ1-6, with 7 bases identical to TRBD1. There are 15 residues in the CDR3. Germline CDR1 SGHTA, CDR2 FQGNSA. Trimming cost V 5 bases and J 7 bases; bases outside gene matches: 8. CDR3: CASSITGVENSPLHF. As DNA, the CDR3 is TGTGCCAGCAGCATCACAGGGGTGGAAAATTCACCCCTCCACTTT. Using reference TRBV7-2 and TRBJ1-6 for the parts outside the CDR3, the full variable domain is GAGVSQSPSNKVTEKGKDVELRCDPISGHTALYWYRQSLGQGLEFLIYFQGNSAPDKSGLPSDRFSAERTGGSVSTLTIQRTQQEDSAVYLCASSITGVENSPLHFGNGTRLTVT.

This clonotype was detected many times. Written as DNA, the CDR3 is TGCGCCAGCAGCCAAGCGAGGGACAGGGGAAAATCCTATAATTCACCCCTCCACTTT. Translating gives CASSQARDRGKSYNSPLHF. The chain is built from TRBV4-1 and TRBJ1-6; the match to TRBD1 covers 10 bases. Germline trimming cut 1 base from V and 1 base from J; bases unmatched to any gene: 7. The CDR3 consists of 19 residues. Germline CDR1 and CDR2: MGHRA and YSYEKL.

This clonotype was recorded a few times. V and J are TRBV5-5 and TRBJ2-7; the D call may be TRBD1 or TRBD2 (5 bases each). The V gene lost 5 bases and the J gene lost 6 bases, with 21 bases spanning the gap. Germline V gene lookup returns CDR1 SGHKS and CDR2 YYEKEE (reference sequence). CDR3 length: 15 amino acids. CDR3 coding DNA: TGTGCCAGCAGAAGGGACGCCCTTCCACGACTCGAGCAGTACTTC. It is translated as CASRRDALPRLEQYF.

This clonotype was detected many times. The J gene is TRBJ2-1, the V gene TRBV10-3; 7 nucleotides align to TRBD1. The CDR3 has 15 residues. V shed 6 bases and J 0 bases; nucleotides not matched to a gene: 5. CDR1 ENHRY and CDR2 SYGVKD come from the germline V gene. Written as DNA, the CDR3 is TGTGCCATCAGATCGACAGGGAGCTCCTACAATGAGCAGTTCTTC. Its translation is CAIRSTGSSYNEQFF.

This clonotype has more than one count but fewer than ten. The rearrangement links TRBV12-3 or TRBV12-4 to TRBJ1-2; 10 bases line up with TRBD1. The V segment lost 5 bases and the J segment 4 bases; nucleotides outside the gene matches: 7. The CDR3 contains 15 residues. The CDR3 nucleotides read TGTGCCAGCAGTCCACGACAGGGGGCTAGCTATGGCTACACCTTC. Residues: CASSPRQGASYGYTF.